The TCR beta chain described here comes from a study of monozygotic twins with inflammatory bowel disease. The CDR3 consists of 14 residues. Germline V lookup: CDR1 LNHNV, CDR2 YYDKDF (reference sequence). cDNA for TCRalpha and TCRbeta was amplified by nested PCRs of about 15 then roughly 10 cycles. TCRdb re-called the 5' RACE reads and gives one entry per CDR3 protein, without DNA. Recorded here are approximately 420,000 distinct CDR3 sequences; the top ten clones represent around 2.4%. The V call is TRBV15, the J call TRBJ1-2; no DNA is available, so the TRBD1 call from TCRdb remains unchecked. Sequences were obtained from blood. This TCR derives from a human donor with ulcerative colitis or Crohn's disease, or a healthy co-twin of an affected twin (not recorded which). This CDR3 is CATTKGQGDYGYTF.